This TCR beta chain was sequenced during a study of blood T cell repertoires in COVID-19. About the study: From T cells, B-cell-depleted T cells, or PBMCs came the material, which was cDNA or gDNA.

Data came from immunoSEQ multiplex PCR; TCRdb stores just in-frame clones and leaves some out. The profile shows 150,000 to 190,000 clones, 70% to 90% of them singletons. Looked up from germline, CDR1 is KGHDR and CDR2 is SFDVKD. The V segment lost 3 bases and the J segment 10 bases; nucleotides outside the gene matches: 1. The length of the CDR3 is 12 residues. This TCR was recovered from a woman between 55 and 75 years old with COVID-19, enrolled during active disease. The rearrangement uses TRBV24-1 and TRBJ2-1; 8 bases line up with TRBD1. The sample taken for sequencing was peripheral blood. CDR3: CATSDAGGEQFF. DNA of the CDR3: TGTGCCACCAGTGATGCAGGGGGCGAGCAGTTCTTC.